This T cell receptor (beta chain) was sequenced during a study of Ad26.COV2.S vaccination and SARS-CoV-2 variants. The overall study: It was the COV1001 Ad26.COV2.S trial arm that included the donor. The study gave Ad26.COV2.S intramuscularly, once or twice 56 days apart.

Treatment denoted: 15 to 20 received Ad26.COV2.S at low or high dose, single or two shots; a few received placebo; per-sample allocation not given. Samples analyzed were those drawn on day 63 after the first vaccine or placebo injection. Germline V gene sequence: CDR1 MGHDK, CDR2 SYGVNS. CDR3 length equals 15 residues. V was trimmed by 2 bases and J by 3 bases, leaving 11 bases between them. Comment on this clone: Antigen specificity is unknown.

Sequenced by immunoSEQ multiplex PCR; TCRdb stores in-frame clones only, minus some. The table lists hundreds of thousands of clones, 86% of them singletons. Findings and caveats of the study: Ad26.COV2.S recipients had broader spike-specific TCRs (P = 0.0014). In TCR breadth and depth analyses, total T cell responses may have been underestimated.

V and J are TRBV25-1 and TRBJ1-3, with D perhaps matching TRBD1 (6 bases). The source is a person aged 18-65 years who received the Ad26.COV2.S COVID-19 vaccine or a placebo. Sequences were derived from peripheral blood, sampled in a trial of Ad26.COV2.S vaccine versus placebo. This chain's CDR3 is CASSEEGHHGNTIYF. CDR3 sequence (DNA): TGTGCCAGCAGTGAAGAGGGACACCATGGAAACACCATATATTTT.